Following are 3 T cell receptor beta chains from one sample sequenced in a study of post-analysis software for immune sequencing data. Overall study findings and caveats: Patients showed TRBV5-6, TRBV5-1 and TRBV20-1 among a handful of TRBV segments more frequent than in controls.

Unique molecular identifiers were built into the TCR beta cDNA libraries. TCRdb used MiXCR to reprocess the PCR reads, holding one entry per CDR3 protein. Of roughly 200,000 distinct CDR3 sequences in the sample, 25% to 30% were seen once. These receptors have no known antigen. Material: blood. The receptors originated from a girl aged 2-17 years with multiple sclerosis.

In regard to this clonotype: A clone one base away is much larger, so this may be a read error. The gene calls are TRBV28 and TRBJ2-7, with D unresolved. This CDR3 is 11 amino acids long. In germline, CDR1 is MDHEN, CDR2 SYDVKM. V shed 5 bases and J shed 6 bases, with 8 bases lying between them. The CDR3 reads CASSPYGEQYF. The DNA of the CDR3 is TGTGCCAGCAGTCCCTATGGCGAGCAGTACTTC. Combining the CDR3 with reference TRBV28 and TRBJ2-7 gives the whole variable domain DVKVTQSSRYLVKRTGEKVFLECVQDMDHENMFWYRQDPGLGLRLIYFSYDVKMKEKGDIPEGYSVSREKKERFSLILESASTNQTSMYLCASSPYGEQYFGPGTRLTVT.

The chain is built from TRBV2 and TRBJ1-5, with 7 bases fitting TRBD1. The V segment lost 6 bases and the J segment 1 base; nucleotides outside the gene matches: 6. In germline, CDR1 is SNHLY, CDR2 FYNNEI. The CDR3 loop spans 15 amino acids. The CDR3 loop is CASSINRGSNQPQHF. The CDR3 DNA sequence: TGTGCCAGCAGCATTAACAGGGGAAGCAATCAGCCCCAGCATTTT.

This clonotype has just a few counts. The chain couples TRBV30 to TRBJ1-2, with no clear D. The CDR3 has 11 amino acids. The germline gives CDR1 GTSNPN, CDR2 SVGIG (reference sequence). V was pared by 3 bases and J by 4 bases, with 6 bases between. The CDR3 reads CAWRRTYGYTF. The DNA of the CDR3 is TGTGCCTGGAGAAGGACCTATGGCTACACCTTC. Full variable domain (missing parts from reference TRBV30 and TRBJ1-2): SQTIHQWPATLVQPVGSPLSLECTVEGTSNPNLYWYRQAAGRGLQLLFYSVGIGQISSEVPQNLSASRPQDRQFILSSKKLLLSDSGFYLCAWRRTYGYTFGSGTRLTVV.